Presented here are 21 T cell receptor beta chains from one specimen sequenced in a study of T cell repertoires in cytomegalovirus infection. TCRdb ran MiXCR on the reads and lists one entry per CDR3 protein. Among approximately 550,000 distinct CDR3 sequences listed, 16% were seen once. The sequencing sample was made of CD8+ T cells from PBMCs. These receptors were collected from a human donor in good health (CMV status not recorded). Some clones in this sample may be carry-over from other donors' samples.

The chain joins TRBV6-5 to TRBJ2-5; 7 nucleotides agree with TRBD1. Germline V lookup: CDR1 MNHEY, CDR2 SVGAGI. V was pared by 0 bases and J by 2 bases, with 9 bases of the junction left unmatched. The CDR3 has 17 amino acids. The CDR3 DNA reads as TGTGCCAGCAGTTACTCGATACAACAGGGGTTTCAAGAGACCCAGTACTTC. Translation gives CASSYSIQQGFQETQYF.

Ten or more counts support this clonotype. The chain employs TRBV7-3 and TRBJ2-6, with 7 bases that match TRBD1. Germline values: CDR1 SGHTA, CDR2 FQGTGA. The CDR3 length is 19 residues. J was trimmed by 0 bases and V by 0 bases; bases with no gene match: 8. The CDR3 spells CASSLTAAGGISGANVLTF. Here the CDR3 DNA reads TGTGCCAGCAGCTTAACTGCGGCAGGGGGAATCTCTGGGGCCAACGTCCTGACTTTC.

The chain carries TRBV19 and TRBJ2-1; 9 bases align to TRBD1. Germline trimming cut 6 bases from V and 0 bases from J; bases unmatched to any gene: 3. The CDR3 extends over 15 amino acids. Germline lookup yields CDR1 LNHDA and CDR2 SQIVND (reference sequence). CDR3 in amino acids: CASSVGQGSYNEQFF. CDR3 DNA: TGTGCCAGTAGCGTGGGACAGGGCTCCTACAATGAGCAGTTCTTC.

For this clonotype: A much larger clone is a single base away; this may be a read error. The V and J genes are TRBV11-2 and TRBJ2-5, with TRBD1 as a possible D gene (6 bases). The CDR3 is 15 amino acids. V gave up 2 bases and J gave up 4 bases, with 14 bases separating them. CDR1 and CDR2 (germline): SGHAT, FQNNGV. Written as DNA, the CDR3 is TGTGCCAGCAGCTTAACGACGGACAGCTCAGAGACCCAGTACTTC. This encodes CASSLTTDSSETQYF.

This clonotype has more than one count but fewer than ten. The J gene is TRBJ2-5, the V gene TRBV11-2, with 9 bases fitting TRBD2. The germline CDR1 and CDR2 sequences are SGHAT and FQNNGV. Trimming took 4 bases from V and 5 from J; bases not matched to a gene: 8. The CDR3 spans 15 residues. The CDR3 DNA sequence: TGTGCCAGCAGCTCCGATAGCGGGAGTGGCGAGACCCAGTACTTC. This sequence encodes CASSSDSGSGETQYF.

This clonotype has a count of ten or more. The CDR3 DNA sequence: TGTGCCAGCAGCTTGGGACTAGCAAAGGATACGCAGTATTTT. Encoded protein: CASSLGLAKDTQYF. V is TRBV7-3 and J is TRBJ2-3, with TRBD2 identical over 9 bases. CDR1 and CDR2 (germline): SGHTA, FQGTGA. The CDR3 extends over 14 amino acids. V trimming: 3 bases; J trimming: 6 bases; junction bases outside the gene matches: 4.

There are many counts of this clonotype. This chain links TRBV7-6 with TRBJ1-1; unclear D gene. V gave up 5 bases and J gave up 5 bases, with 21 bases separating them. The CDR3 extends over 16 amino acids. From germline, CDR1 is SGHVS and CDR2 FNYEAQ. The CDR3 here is CASSRWLRGEGTEAFF. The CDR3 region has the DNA TGTGCCAGCAGCCGCTGGCTTCGAGGAGAGGGAACTGAAGCTTTCTTT.

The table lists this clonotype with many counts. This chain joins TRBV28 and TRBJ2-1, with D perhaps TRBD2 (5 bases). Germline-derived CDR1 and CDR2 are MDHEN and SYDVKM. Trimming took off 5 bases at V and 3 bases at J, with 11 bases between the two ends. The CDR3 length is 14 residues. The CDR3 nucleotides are TGTGCCAGCAGTGCCGACGGACTCTACAATGAGCAGTTCTTC. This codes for CASSADGLYNEQFF.

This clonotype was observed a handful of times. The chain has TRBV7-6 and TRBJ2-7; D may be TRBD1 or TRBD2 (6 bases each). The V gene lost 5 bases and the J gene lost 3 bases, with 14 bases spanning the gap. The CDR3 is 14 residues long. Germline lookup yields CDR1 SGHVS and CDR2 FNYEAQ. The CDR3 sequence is CASSAEGGLYEQYF. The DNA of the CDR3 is TGTGCCAGCAGCGCAGAGGGGGGCCTCTACGAGCAGTACTTC.

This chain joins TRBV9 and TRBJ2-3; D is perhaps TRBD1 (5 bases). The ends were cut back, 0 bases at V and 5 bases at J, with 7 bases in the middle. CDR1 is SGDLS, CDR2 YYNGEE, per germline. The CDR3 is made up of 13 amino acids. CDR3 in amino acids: CASSVGRGDTQYF. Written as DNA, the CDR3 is TGTGCCAGCAGCGTAGGTAGGGGAGATACGCAGTATTTT.

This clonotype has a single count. CDR3: CASSQEQGGAEQYF. The CDR3 coding sequence is TGCGCCAGCAGCCAAGAACAAGGAGGGGCCGAGCAGTACTTC. The chain links TRBV4-1 to TRBJ2-7; tentatively, D is TRBD2 (6 bases). This CDR3 has 14 residues. V lost 0 bases, J lost 6 bases, and 12 bases lay in between. CDR1 MGHRA and CDR2 YSYEKL come from the germline V gene.

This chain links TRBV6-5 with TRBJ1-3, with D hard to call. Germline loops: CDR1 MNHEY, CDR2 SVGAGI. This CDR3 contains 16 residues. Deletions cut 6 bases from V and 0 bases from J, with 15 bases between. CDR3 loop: CASSPGDEYSGNTIYF. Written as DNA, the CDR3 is TGTGCCAGCAGCCCAGGAGATGAGTACTCTGGAAACACCATATATTTT.

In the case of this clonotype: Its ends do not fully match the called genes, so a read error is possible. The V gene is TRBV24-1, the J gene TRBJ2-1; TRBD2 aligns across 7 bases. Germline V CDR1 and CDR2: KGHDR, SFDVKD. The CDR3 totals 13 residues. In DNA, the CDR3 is TGTGCCACCAGTAATTTACTAGCGAATGAGCAGTTCTTC. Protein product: CATSNLLANEQFF.

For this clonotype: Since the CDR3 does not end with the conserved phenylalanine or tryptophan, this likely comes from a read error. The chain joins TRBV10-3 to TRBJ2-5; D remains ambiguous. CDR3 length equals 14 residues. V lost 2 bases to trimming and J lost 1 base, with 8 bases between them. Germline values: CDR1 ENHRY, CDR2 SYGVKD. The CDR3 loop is CAISERSAQETQYL. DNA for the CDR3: TGTGCCATCAGTGAGAGGTCGGCCCAAGAGACCCAGTACTTA.

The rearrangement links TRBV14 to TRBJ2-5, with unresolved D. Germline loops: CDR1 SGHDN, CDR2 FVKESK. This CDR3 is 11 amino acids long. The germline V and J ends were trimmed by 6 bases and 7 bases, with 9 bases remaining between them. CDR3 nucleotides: TGTGCCAGCAGTTTCCTTGGGACCCAGTACTTC. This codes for CASSFLGTQYF.

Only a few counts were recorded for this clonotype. The CDR3 coding sequence is TGTGCCAGCAGCGTAGTCGGACGGTACACAGATACGCAGTATTTT. This gives the protein CASSVVGRYTDTQYF. V and J are TRBV9 and TRBJ2-3; D call uncertain. In germline, CDR1 is SGDLS, CDR2 YYNGEE. The CDR3 is 15 residues long. Trimming cost V 0 bases and J 2 bases, with 10 bases left between them.

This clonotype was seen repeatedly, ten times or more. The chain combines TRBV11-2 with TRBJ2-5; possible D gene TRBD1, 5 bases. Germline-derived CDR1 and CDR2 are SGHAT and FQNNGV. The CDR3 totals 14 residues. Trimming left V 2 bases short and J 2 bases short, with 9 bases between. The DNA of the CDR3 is TGTGCCAGCAGCTTACGGACAACACAAGAGACCCAGTACTTC. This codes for CASSLRTTQETQYF.

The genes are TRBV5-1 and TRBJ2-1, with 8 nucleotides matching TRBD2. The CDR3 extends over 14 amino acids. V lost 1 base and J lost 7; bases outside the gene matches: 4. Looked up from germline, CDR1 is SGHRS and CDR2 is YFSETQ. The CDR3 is CASSLRGGQNEQFF. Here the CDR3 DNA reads TGCGCCAGCAGCTTGCGGGGGGGCCAGAATGAGCAGTTCTTC.

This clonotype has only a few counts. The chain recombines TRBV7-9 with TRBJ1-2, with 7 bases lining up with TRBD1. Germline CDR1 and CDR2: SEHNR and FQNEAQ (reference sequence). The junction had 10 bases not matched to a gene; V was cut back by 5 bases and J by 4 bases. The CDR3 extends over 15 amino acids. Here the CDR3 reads CASSPREGARYGYTF. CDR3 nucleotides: TGTGCCAGCAGCCCCCGGGAGGGGGCACGCTATGGCTACACCTTC.

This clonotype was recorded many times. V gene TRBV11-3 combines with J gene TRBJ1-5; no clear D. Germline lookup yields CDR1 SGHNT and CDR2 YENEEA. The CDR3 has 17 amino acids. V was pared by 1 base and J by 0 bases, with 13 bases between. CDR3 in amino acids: CASSLAATHYSNQPQHF. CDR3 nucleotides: TGTGCCAGCAGCTTAGCGGCGACACATTATAGCAATCAGCCCCAGCATTTT.

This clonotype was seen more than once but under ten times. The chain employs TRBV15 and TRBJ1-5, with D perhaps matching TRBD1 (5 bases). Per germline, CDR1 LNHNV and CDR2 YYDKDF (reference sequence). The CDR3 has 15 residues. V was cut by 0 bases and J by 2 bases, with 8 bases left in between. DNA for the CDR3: TGTGCCACCAGCAGAGATCAGGGTGGCAATCAGCCCCAGCATTTT. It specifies CATSRDQGGNQPQHF. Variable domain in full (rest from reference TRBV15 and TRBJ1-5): DAMVIQNPRYQVTQFGKPVTLSCSQTLNHNVMYWYQQKSSQAPKLLFHYYDKDFNNEADTPDNFQSRRPNTSFCFLDIRSPGLGDTAMYLCATSRDQGGNQPQHFGDGTRLSIL.